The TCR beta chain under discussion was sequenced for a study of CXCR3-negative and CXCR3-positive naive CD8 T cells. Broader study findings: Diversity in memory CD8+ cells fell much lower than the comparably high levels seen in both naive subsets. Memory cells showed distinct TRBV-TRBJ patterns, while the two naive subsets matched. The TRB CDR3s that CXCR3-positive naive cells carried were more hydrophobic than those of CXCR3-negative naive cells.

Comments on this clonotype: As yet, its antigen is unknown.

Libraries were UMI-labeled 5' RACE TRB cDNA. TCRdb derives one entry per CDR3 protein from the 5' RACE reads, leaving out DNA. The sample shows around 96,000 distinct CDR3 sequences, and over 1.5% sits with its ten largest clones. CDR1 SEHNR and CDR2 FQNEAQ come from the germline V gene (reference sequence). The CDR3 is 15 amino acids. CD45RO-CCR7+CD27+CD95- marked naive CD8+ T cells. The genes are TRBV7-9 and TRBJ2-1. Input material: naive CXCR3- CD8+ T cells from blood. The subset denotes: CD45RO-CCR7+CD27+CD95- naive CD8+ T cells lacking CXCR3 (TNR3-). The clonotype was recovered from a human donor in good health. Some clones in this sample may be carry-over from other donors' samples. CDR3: CASSPDTLSYNEQFF.